The 19 T cell receptor beta chains below come from one sample, sequenced in a study of Graves' ophthalmopathy and Graves' hyperthyroidism. Amplified TCR beta CDR3 regions were obtained using RNA transcripts as template. HTBI-primed first-round RT-PCR preceded second-round multiplex PCR. A single record per CDR3 protein comes from TCRdb applying MiXCR to the multiplex PCR reads. The table lists about 740,000 distinct CDR3 sequences, roughly two fifths of them singletons. The specimen sequenced was peripheral blood. These receptors originate from an adult man with Graves' ophthalmopathy.

In this sample, this clonotype turned up many times. The gene calls are TRBV7-2 and TRBJ2-5; D gene unclear. The germline gives CDR1 SGHTA, CDR2 FQGNSA. The CDR3 consists of 15 residues. V was shortened by 4 bases and J by 3 bases, with 15 bases between the two germline ends. CDR3 amino acids: CASSSLSVAKETQYF. Written as DNA, the CDR3 is TGTGCCAGCAGCTCCCTCAGTGTAGCCAAAGAGACCCAGTACTTC.

There are many counts of this clonotype. The V and J genes are TRBV20-1 and TRBJ1-2; tentative D call: TRBD1 (5 bases). Germline CDR1 reads DFQATT; CDR2 reads SNEGSKA (reference sequence). The CDR3 runs 13 residues. The V end lost 3 bases, the J end lost 7 bases, and 15 bases lay between the germline ends. As DNA, the CDR3 is TGCAGTGCTAGGGGACCGAATGCAGGTGGCTACACCTTC. Translation gives CSARGPNAGGYTF.

The V and J genes are TRBV20-1 and TRBJ2-5; D call uncertain. The CDR3 consists of 12 residues. Germline lookup yields CDR1 DFQATT and CDR2 SNEGSKA (reference sequence). Trimming took off 5 bases at V and 2 bases at J, with 9 bases between the two ends. CDR3 DNA sequence: TGCAGTGCTCCAACTGGGCAAGAGACCCAGTACTTC. Translated: CSAPTGQETQYF.

The gene calls are TRBV6-5 and TRBJ2-7, with D perhaps matching TRBD1 (5 bases). There are 15 residues in the CDR3. Per the germline V gene, CDR1 is MNHEY and CDR2 is SVGAGI. Trimming stripped 0 bases from V and 3 bases from J, with 12 bases between. CDR3 nucleotides: TGTGCCAGCAGTTACTCCAGGGTAACCCTCTACGAGCAGTACTTC. Protein sequence: CASSYSRVTLYEQYF.

A remark on this clonotype: A much larger clonotype is one base distant, so this may be a read error. The V call is TRBV29-1, the J call TRBJ1-1; tentatively, D is TRBD1 (5 bases). Trimming took 0 bases from V and 1 from J, leaving 15 bases between them. The length of the CDR3 is 16 residues. Germline V gene lookup returns CDR1 SQVTM and CDR2 ANQGSEA. The CDR3 loop reads CSVEDQNRDGNTEAFF. The CDR3 DNA follows: TGCAGCGTTGAAGATCAGAACCGGGACGGGAACACTGAAGCTTTCTTT.

V gene TRBV29-1 combines with J gene TRBJ2-4; TRBD1 is a possible D gene (6 bases). Germline CDR1 SQVTM, CDR2 ANQGSEA. Trimming removed 3 bases from V and 6 bases from J, with 15 bases in between. The CDR3 is 14 amino acids. The CDR3 loop reads CSVDFGQSRNIQYF. The CDR3 nucleotides read TGCAGCGTTGACTTTGGACAGTCCAGAAACATTCAGTACTTC.

J is TRBJ2-7 and V is TRBV7-9; 14 nucleotides agree with TRBD2. Germline trimming cut 4 bases from V and 5 bases from J; bases unmatched to any gene: 4. The CDR3 is made up of 15 amino acids. CDR1 and CDR2 from the germline V gene are SEHNR and FQNEAQ (reference sequence). CDR3 sequence: CASSSPGLAGDEQYF. DNA of the CDR3: TGTGCCAGCAGCTCACCGGGACTAGCGGGAGACGAGCAGTACTTC.

The chain employs TRBV2 and TRBJ1-1; 7 positions match TRBD1. CDR1 SNHLY and CDR2 FYNNEI come from the germline V gene. This CDR3 region has 15 residues. The ends lost 6 bases at V and 4 bases at J; junction bases unmatched: 11. The CDR3 coding sequence is TGTGCCAGCAGCTTCCTCCGACAGGGTGGCACTGAAGCTTTCTTT. It is translated as CASSFLRQGGTEAFF.

This clonotype was counted between two and nine times. In DNA, the CDR3 is TGTGCCAGCAGCCTTCAGGGGACTAATTCACCCCTCCACTTT. This gives the protein CASSLQGTNSPLHF. The V and J genes are TRBV12-3 or TRBV12-4 and TRBJ1-6; maybe TRBD1 (6 bases). The CDR3 spans 14 residues. Trimming removed 6 bases from V and 6 bases from J, with 12 bases in between.

The chain carries TRBV7-4 and TRBJ2-7, with D maybe TRBD2 (5 bases). V lost 5 bases and J lost 2, with 16 bases in between. CDR1 and CDR2 (germline): SGHVT, SQSDAQ. The CDR3 sequence is 15 residues long. CDR3 residues: CASSTGMGPTYEQYF. The CDR3, as DNA: TGTGCCAGCAGCACCGGGATGGGCCCGACCTACGAGCAGTACTTC.

The table lists this clonotype with many counts. The V gene is TRBV10-3, the J gene TRBJ1-6, with D possibly matching TRBD1 (5 bases). Germline CDR1 ENHRY, CDR2 SYGVKD. This CDR3 is 14 amino acids long. Trimming left V 2 bases short and J 4 bases short, with 6 bases between. This CDR3 is CAISEQGYNSPLHF. The CDR3, as DNA: TGTGCCATCAGTGAGCAGGGTTATAATTCACCCCTCCACTTT.

Notes on this clonotype: One end of the junction is discordant with germline, which a read error may explain. The genes are TRBV10-3 and TRBJ1-5, with 9 bases that match TRBD1. The CDR3 runs to 15 residues. The germline CDR1 and CDR2 sequences are ENHRY and SYGVKD. CDR3 DNA: TGTGCCAGCAGTACGGGACAGGGAGCATACCAGCCCCAGCATTTT. This translates into CASSTGQGAYQPQHF.

This clonotype was counted between two and nine times. The genes are TRBV12-3 or TRBV12-4 and TRBJ1-1; the D gene is possibly TRBD1 (5 bases). The V and J ends lost 3 bases and 4 bases respectively, with 15 bases between them. The CDR3 sequence is 15 residues long. The CDR3 region is CASSFRRGSGTEAFF. DNA of the CDR3: TGTGCCAGCAGTTTCCGCCGGGGGTCGGGCACTGAAGCTTTCTTT.

Of note for this clonotype: This sequence may be a read error, since a much larger clone differs from it by one base. Here the CDR3 omits its conserved ending phenylalanine or tryptophan, so a read error is the likely source. The chain couples TRBV7-3 to TRBJ1-1; tentative D call: TRBD1 (5 bases). With 1 base removed from V and 5 bases from J, the gap between germline ends came to 11 bases. The germline CDR1 and CDR2 sequences are SGHTA and FQGTGA. The CDR3 contains 14 residues. The CDR3 coding sequence is TGTGCCAGCAGCTTAAGCAGGGCCACGACTGAAGCTTTCATT. Translating gives CASSLSRATTEAFI.

V usage is TRBV10-3 and J usage is TRBJ1-2, with TRBD1 matching 8 bases. The ends lost 8 bases at V and 5 bases at J; junction bases unmatched: 10. This CDR3 contains 14 residues. In germline, CDR1 is ENHRY, CDR2 SYGVKD. In nucleotides, the CDR3 is TGTGCCATCCCAGCGGTGACAGGGGCATATGGCTACACCTTC. Encoded protein: CAIPAVTGAYGYTF.

This clonotype was observed once. This chain's CDR3 is CASSQDPGFYEQYF. Written as DNA, the CDR3 is TGCGCCAGCAGCCAAGACCCGGGGTTCTACGAGCAGTACTTC. The V gene is TRBV4-1, the J gene TRBJ2-7, with D maybe TRBD2 (5 bases). The CDR3 has 14 residues. CDR1 is MGHRA and CDR2 is YSYEKL in the germline V gene. Deletions cut 0 bases from V and 3 bases from J, with 9 bases between.

In its sample, this clonotype was seen many times. The chain couples TRBV20-1 to TRBJ1-1, with D possibly matching TRBD1 (5 bases). This CDR3 region has 12 residues. Trimming left V 3 bases short and J 3 bases short, with 8 bases between. CDR1 and CDR2 from the germline V gene are DFQATT and SNEGSKA (reference sequence). CDR3 protein: CSARTDHTEAFF. Written as DNA, the CDR3 is TGCAGTGCTAGGACAGATCACACTGAAGCTTTCTTT.

The rearrangement uses TRBV12-3 or TRBV12-4 and TRBJ1-1, with a possible D match to TRBD1 (5 bases). The CDR3 contains 15 residues. V gave up 1 base and J gave up 3 bases, with 12 bases separating them. CDR3 in amino acids: CASSLVRGVDTEAFF. For the CDR3, the DNA is TGTGCCAGCAGTTTAGTTAGAGGGGTGGACACTGAAGCTTTCTTT.

This clonotype was counted at least ten times. The chain has TRBV2 and TRBJ1-4; the D is unclear. The V end was cut by 7 bases, the J end by 3 bases, with 15 bases between. The germline V gene has CDR1 SNHLY and CDR2 FYNNEI. CDR3 size: 15 residues. CDR3 region: CASTRHQSPNEKLFF. CDR3 DNA sequence: TGTGCCAGCACCCGGCACCAGAGCCCTAATGAAAAACTGTTTTTT.